Listed here are 2 T cell receptor beta chains from one sample, sequenced in a study of CD8+ T cells in alopecia areata. Following RNA extraction, reverse transcription yielded cDNA that acted as the sequencing template. Method: immunoSEQ multiplex PCR; TCRdb's copy keeps in-frame clones and lacks some. The data hold about 120,000 clones, with 55% to 65% observed a single time. Sequenced input: CD4+ T cells sorted from blood. All receptors come from a human donor in good health.

The chain links TRBV7-2 to TRBJ2-5; the D gene is possibly TRBD2 (5 bases). The V end was cut by 6 bases, the J end by 2 bases, with 13 bases between. Germline V lookup: CDR1 SGHTA, CDR2 FQGNSA. The CDR3 consists of 14 residues. As DNA, the CDR3 is TGTGCCAGCAGGGTGGGGAGTTTACAAGAGACCCAGTACTTC. This encodes CASRVGSLQETQYF.

Note on this clone: Other DNA sequences in this sample translate to the same CDR3. The V gene is TRBV5-1, the J gene TRBJ1-2; D not certain. CDR1 is SGHRS, CDR2 YFSETQ, per germline. The V end was cut by 0 bases, the J end by 5 bases, with 5 bases between. CDR3 length: 12 amino acids. CDR3 DNA sequence: TGCGCCAGCAGCTTGGAAGGGTATGGCTACACCTTC. Translated, it gives CASSLEGYGYTF. Supplemented by reference TRBV5-1 and TRBJ1-2, the full variable domain reads KAGVTQTPRYLIKTRGQQVTLSCSPISGHRSVSWYQQTPGQGLQFLFEYFSETQRNKGNFPGRFSGRQFSNSRSEMNVSTLELGDSALYLCASSLEGYGYTFGSGTRLTVV.